This T cell receptor (beta chain) was found in a study of blood T cell repertoires in COVID-19 (dated by TCRdb to 2020 to 2021). Study-level background: Samples covering the acute and convalescent phases of COVID-19 were provided by collaborators in the United States, Italy and Spain. The prospective study material was composed of cDNA or gDNA derived from T cells, B-cell-depleted T cells, or PBMCs. Subjects who had been exposed to COVID-19, were actively infected with it, or had recovered from it provided the deeply sampled blood TCRbeta repertoires that made up the dataset. A freely available public database, intended as a resource for researchers studying the immune response to SARS-CoV-2, is where the repertoires were released. The samples were drawn from the first 160 participants of the ongoing ImmuneRACE study and from some 1,300 subjects provided by 6 global collaborators. Nearly every sample came with metadata listing a de-identified subject ID, COVID-19 status, age in years and sex. Where available, HLA class I and class II types were obtained from metadata supplied by the sample provider rather than from assay-based typing. What the authors observed across the whole study: The quantity of clinical and demographic metadata differed by source and by participant and was supplied without curation.

The immunoSEQ Assay, a bias-controlled multiplex PCR, was used to amplify TCRbeta CDR3 regions from genomic DNA. The authors' analysis ran thus. The number of nucleated cells in each sample was estimated by amplification of reference gene primers within the assay. To quantify the absolute abundance of each unique TCRbeta CDR3 rearrangement, sequence reads were collapsed and filtered. For each sample, productive Simpson clonality was calculated as the square root of Simpson's diversity index across productive rearrangements. Here the immuneACCESS table is served through TCRdb, limited to in-frame sequences with V and J called. Missing clones are a known gap in these copies; in checked studies unresolved V genes cover under half, and the rest lacks a known reason. V, J and clone size reflect that table, while D and trimming were determined from the DNA. The sample table contains about 180,000 clones; only one count was recorded for around 83% of them. The biggest ten clones account for about 1.5% of the sample.

About this clone: Its antigen is still unknown. Base qualities are missing; no much larger clone stands one base away.

The collaborating institutions used their own protocols to collect whole blood in K2EDTA tubes. For TCRbeta analysis, collaborators shipped samples in one of three forms: frozen whole blood, isolated PBMCs, or DNA extracted from either of those sample types. Trimming takes 4 bases from V and 2 bases from J, and the germline ends sit 13 bases apart. The germline V gene (reference sequence) specifies SGHNT as CDR1 and YYREEE as CDR2. The CDR3, from cysteine to phenylalanine, totals 14 residues. The entry retains the CDR3 DNA only, 42 bases that are in frame from base 1. This receptor chain uses TRBV5-4 and TRBJ2-7; matching of 6 bases hints at TRBD1 as the D gene. This receptor was taken from a human donor in a cohort sampled during active COVID-19. Sequenced material: peripheral blood. The CDR3 region reads CASSLSGTTYEQYF. The nucleotides are TGTGCCAGCAGCCTCTCCGGGACAACCTACGAGCAGTACTTC.